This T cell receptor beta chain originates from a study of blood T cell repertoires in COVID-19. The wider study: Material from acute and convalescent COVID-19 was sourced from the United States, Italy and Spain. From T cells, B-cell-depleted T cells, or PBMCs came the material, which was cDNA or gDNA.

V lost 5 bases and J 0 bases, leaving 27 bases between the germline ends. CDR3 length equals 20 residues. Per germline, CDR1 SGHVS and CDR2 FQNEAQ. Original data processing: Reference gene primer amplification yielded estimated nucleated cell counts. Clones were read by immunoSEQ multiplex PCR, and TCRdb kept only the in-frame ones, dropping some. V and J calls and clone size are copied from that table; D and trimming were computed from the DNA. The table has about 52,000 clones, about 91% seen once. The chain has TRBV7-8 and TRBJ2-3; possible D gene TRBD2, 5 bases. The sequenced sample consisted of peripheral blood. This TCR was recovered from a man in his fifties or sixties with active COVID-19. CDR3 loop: CASSPGGGFVGRTSTDTQYF. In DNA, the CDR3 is TGTGCCAGCAGCCCAGGAGGCGGGTTTGTTGGGCGGACTAGCACAGATACGCAGTATTTT.